The rows below give T cell receptor beta chains drawn from one sample of a study of vaccination and CD4 T cells after COVID-19. These receptors lack a known antigen. TCRdb processed the PCR reads anew with MiXCR; each CDR3 protein has one entry. Here the sample spans 13,000 or so distinct CDR3 sequences, about 25% being singletons. Material: CD4+ T cells from blood, cultured in vitro, obtained before SARS-CoV-2 vaccination. The receptors derive from a human donor who received a COVID-19 vaccine. Both conserved end residues are part of each CDR3. A D gene is named only where the DNA matches it firmly. Only part of the rows carry a size: once, few, many, or a class if the clone is expanded.

V: TRBV10-1; size: .; D: .; CDR3: CASSLTQRGSGTEAFF
V: TRBV12-3/TRBV12-4; size: .; D: .; CDR3: CASSLERVQPRPAFF
V: TRBV19; size: .; D: TRBD2; CDR3: CASGGGLAGGEQFF
V: TRBV20-1; size: few; D: .; CDR3: CSARVKGLGNTEAFF
V: TRBV24-1; size: few; D: TRBD1; CDR3: CATKRDRVIDQPQHF
V: TRBV20-1; size: .; D: .; CDR3: CSARVRGVNYEQYF
V: TRBV20-1; size: few; D: TRBD1; CDR3: CSASLRTGREANYGYTF
V: TRBV6-2/TRBV6-3; size: few; D: TRBD1; CDR3: CASDPGGSGYTF
V: TRBV24-1; size: .; D: .; CDR3: CATSDFRGENGYTF
V: TRBV7-9; size: few; D: TRBD2; CDR3: CASSISGGAADTQYF
V: TRBV13; size: .; D: .; CDR3: CASSLGLDRETQYF
V: TRBV21-1; size: .; D: .; CDR3: CASSLRSQGQTLGRDF